These T cell receptor beta chains were read from a single sample in a study of control samples from healthy donors and cancer patients. Assay used: immunoSEQ multiplex PCR; TCRdb lists only in-frame clones, some missing. The sample yields under 300,000 clones, around 79% seen once. Sequencing was done on a sample of PBMCs. These receptor sequences come from an older woman with lung cancer. Each CDR3 is given with its conserved first and last residue. A D gene is named only where the DNA matches it firmly. Only some rows state a clone size, as once, few, many or a class for expanded clones.

D gene	V gene	J gene	clone size	CDR3 DNA	CDR3 protein
-	TRBV6-5	TRBJ2-5	-	TGTGCCAGCAGTTACTCCAGGGCCCAAGAGACCCAGTACTTC	CASSYSRAQETQYF
-	TRBV14	TRBJ2-7	-	TGTGCCAGCAGCCACCCCGGGACAATCTACGAGCAGTACTTC	CASSHPGTIYEQYF
-	TRBV6-6	TRBJ2-1	-	TGTGCCGCGCACCCGGGGGGCTATTACAATGAGCAGTTCTTC	CAAHPGGYYNEQFF
-	TRBV5-1	TRBJ1-1	-	TGCGCCAGCCGCGGCGGGGGAGCAAACACTGAAGCTTTCTTT	CASRGGGANTEAFF
-	TRBV7-3	TRBJ2-7	-	TGTGCCAGCAGCTGGGGGGGCAGCTCAGGCTACGAGCAGTACTTC	CASSWGGSSGYEQYF
-	TRBV28	TRBJ2-7	-	TGTGCCAGCAGTCCCCTAGCCTACGAGCAGTACTTC	CASSPLAYEQYF
TRBD2	TRBV5-1	TRBJ2-1	-	TGCGCCAGCAGCAGGACTAGCGGGAGGACCAATGAGCAGTTCTTC	CASSRTSGRTNEQFF
-	TRBV30	TRBJ1-5	-	TGTGCCTGGAGTGTACATATTAGGGATCAGCCCCAGCATTTT	CAWSVHIRDQPQHF
-	TRBV28	TRBJ1-2	few	TGTGCCAGCAGGGTGGACGGTAACTATGGCTACACCTTC	CASRVDGNYGYTF
TRBD1	TRBV7-6	TRBJ1-6	-	TGTGCCAGCAGCTTCGCCACAGGGGTGGATTCACCCCTCCACTTT	CASSFATGVDSPLHF
-	TRBV12-3/TRBV12-4	TRBJ2-3	-	TGTGCCAGCACCGGTTTTGATACGCAGTATTTT	CASTGFDTQYF
TRBD2	TRBV5-1	TRBJ2-1	many	TGCGCCAGCAGCACTACTAGCGGGGGGGTCAATGAGCAGTTCTTC	CASSTTSGGVNEQFF
-	TRBV28	TRBJ1-6	-	TGTGCCAGCAGTTGGGGGGGGAGGGGGGCTTCACCCCTCCACTTT	CASSWGGRGASPLHF
-	TRBV24-1	TRBJ2-1	once	TGTGCCACCAGTGGTCGGCGCAATGAGCAGTTCTTC	CATSGRRNEQFF
-	TRBV6-2/TRBV6-3	TRBJ2-3	-	TGTGCCAGCAGTTACAGCTCAGGGATAAGCACAGATACGCAGTATTTT	CASSYSSGISTDTQYF
-	TRBV5-1	TRBJ1-2	-	TGCGCCAGCAGCTTGGAGGGACCCAACTATGGCTACACCTTC	CASSLEGPNYGYTF
TRBD2	TRBV19	TRBJ2-3	once	TGTGCCAGTAGACTAGCGGGAACCACAGATACGCAGTATTTT	CASRLAGTTDTQYF
-	TRBV28	TRBJ1-2	few	TGTGCCAGCAGTGACCGTACAGGAACCCTTGGCTACACCTTC	CASSDRTGTLGYTF
-	TRBV12-5	TRBJ2-7	-	TGTGCTAGTGGTCCCGCCGGGAGTTCGAATGTATACGAGCAGTACTTC	CASGPAGSSNVYEQYF
TRBD2	TRBV28	TRBJ2-3	-	TGTGCCAGCAGCCAATCGGCGGGGATCGGGACTAGCGGGAGGGCAAGCACAGATACGCAGTATTTT	CASSQSAGIGTSGRASTDTQYF
-	TRBV7-3	TRBJ2-3	-	TGTGCCAGCAGCTCCCGTAACACAGATACGCAGTATTTT	CASSSRNTDTQYF
-	TRBV25-1	TRBJ1-6	once	TGTGCCAGCAGTGAATCGAGGACACGGATAAGGTCACCCCTCCACTTT	CASSESRTRIRSPLHF
-	TRBV7-8	TRBJ2-7	-	TGTGCCAGCAGCCCGAGCTCCTACGAGCAGTACTTC	CASSPSSYEQYF
TRBD1	TRBV6-5	TRBJ1-5	-	TGTGCCAGCGGGGGACAGGGCGCCAATCAGCCCCAGCATTTT	CASGGQGANQPQHF
-	TRBV5-1	TRBJ2-5	-	TGCGCCAGCAGCCCTCCGAGTCAAGAGACCCAGTACTTC	CASSPPSQETQYF
-	TRBV7-3	TRBJ1-2	-	TGTGCCAGCAGCTTAATTTCGGGGCCTAACCCGCGCAATGGCTACACCTTC	CASSLISGPNPRNGYTF
-	TRBV5-5	TRBJ2-7	-	TGTGCCAGCAGCTTGGTGACAGCATACGAGCAGTACTTC	CASSLVTAYEQYF
-	TRBV18	TRBJ1-4	-	TGTGCCAGCTCCCTGAATGAAGGCAGGAAGAATGAAAAACTGTTTTTT	CASSLNEGRKNEKLFF
-	TRBV7-9	TRBJ1-4	-	TGTGCCAGCAGCCTTAACACTCCCGGGGGTGAAAAACTGTTTTTT	CASSLNTPGGEKLFF
TRBD1	TRBV18	TRBJ1-1	-	TGTGCCAGCTCATACGCCCGCGGACAGGGGAGCACTGAAGCTTTCTTT	CASSYARGQGSTEAFF
-	TRBV28	TRBJ2-5	-	TGTGCCAGCAGTCCCCTCCTTAGGGGACGGTACCAAGAGACCCAGTACTTC	CASSPLLRGRYQETQYF
-	TRBV11-2	TRBJ2-5	-	TGTGCCAGCACCCGAGCAGGCACGCTGGTCACCCAGTACTTC	CASTRAGTLVTQYF
-	TRBV24-1	TRBJ2-1	-	TGTGCCACCAGTGACCCAGCGGCGGCTTCGGTGAACAATGAGCAGTTCTTC	CATSDPAAASVNNEQFF
-	TRBV7-5	TRBJ2-1	-	TGTGCCAGAAGCCGCGGGTGTGGGGGGGAAAACAATGAGCAGTTCTTC	CARSRGCGGENNEQFF
TRBD2	TRBV4-1	TRBJ2-1	-	TGCGCCAGCAGCGGGACTAGCGGGGGGTATAGCTCCTACAATGAGCAGTTCTTC	CASSGTSGGYSSYNEQFF
-	TRBV6-5	TRBJ1-4	-	TGTGCCAGCCGTACTAATGAAAAACTGTTTTTT	CASRTNEKLFF
-	TRBV28	TRBJ1-2	-	TGTGCCAGCAGTTTATGGCAGGGCCTATCGCGTGGCTACACCTTC	CASSLWQGLSRGYTF
-	TRBV9	TRBJ2-5	-	TGTGCCAGCAGCGTTTCGGCGGAGGGGGTTGGAGAGACCCAGTACTTC	CASSVSAEGVGETQYF
-	TRBV5-1	TRBJ1-1	-	TGCGCCAGCAGCTTGGAGGCAGGCCCAGGCACTGAAGCTTTCTTT	CASSLEAGPGTEAFF
-	TRBV5-5	TRBJ1-2	-	TGTGCCAGTCGAGAGGATGGGTATGGCTACACCTTC	CASREDGYGYTF
TRBD2	TRBV11-2	TRBJ2-2	-	TGTGCCAGCAGCCGAACGCCGGGAGGGCTGAGCACCGGGGAGCTGTTTTTT	CASSRTPGGLSTGELFF
-	TRBV10-1	TRBJ2-1	-	TGCGCCAGCAGTGGTGAGGGCAGAAATGAGCAGTTCTTC	CASSGEGRNEQFF
-	TRBV9	TRBJ1-1	-	TGTGCCAGCAGCCCCGATGGGGCGAACACTGAAGCTTTCTTT	CASSPDGANTEAFF
-	TRBV5-4	TRBJ2-7	few	TGTGCCAGCAGCTTAGCCCTGAGCTCCTACGAGCAGTACTTC	CASSLALSSYEQYF
TRBD2	TRBV5-1	TRBJ2-5	once	TGCGCCAGCAGCTTGGCCCTAGCGGGGGGGGAAGAGACCCAGTACTTC	CASSLALAGGEETQYF
TRBD1	TRBV5-5	TRBJ2-7	-	TGTGCCAGCAGCTTGTGGGGACAGATTTCCTACGAGCAGTACTTC	CASSLWGQISYEQYF
-	TRBV29-1	TRBJ1-2	-	TGCAGCGTTGAAAGGAGCCGGGTTTGGGGAGGTGGCTACACCTTC	CSVERSRVWGGGYTF
TRBD2	TRBV5-4	TRBJ2-1	-	TGTGCCAGCAGCAGTACTAGCGGGAGTCTCAATGAGCAGTTCTTC	CASSSTSGSLNEQFF